A single sample gave rise to the 3 T cell receptor beta chains below, sequenced in a study of memory CD4+ T cells and cytomegalovirus serostatus. The sort gate was single viable CD3+CD4+CD8-CD45RO+ cells for memory CD4+ T cells. Assay used: immunoSEQ multiplex PCR; TCRdb lists only in-frame clones, some missing. The sample has over 40,000 clones, 78% seen once. Sequenced input: memory CD4+ T cells from blood. The receptors here all came from an adult in good health and CMV-seronegative.

This clone is labeled medium-sized. CDR3 loop: CASSLDPNQPQHF. The CDR3 nucleotides read TGTGCCAGCAGCCTCGACCCAAATCAGCCCCAGCATTTT. The chain couples TRBV6-5 to TRBJ1-5; D ambiguous. V lost 6 bases and J 4 bases, leaving 10 bases between the germline ends. Germline assignment: CDR1 MNHEY and CDR2 SVGAGI. The CDR3 runs 13 residues.

The chain recombines TRBV7-9 with TRBJ1-5; tentative D call: TRBD1 (6 bases). Between the trimmed V and J ends, which lost 3 bases and 9 bases, there was a span of 9 bases. Germline assignment: CDR1 SEHNR and CDR2 FQNEAQ (reference sequence). The CDR3 spans 12 residues. The CDR3 DNA reads as TGTGCCAGCAGCTTGGAAGGGGGGCCCCAGCATTTT. Protein sequence: CASSLEGGPQHF.

The table lists this clone with a few counts. The CDR3 protein is CASSDSWLGQGGDFPDDEQYF. The CDR3 DNA sequence: TGTGCCAGCAGTGACTCTTGGTTGGGCCAGGGTGGAGATTTTCCCGACGACGAGCAGTACTTC. The chain joins TRBV6-4 to TRBJ2-7; D is possibly TRBD1 (5 bases). The germline gives CDR1 MRHNA, CDR2 SNTAGT. V was clipped by 0 bases and J by 5 bases, with 32 bases between them. CDR3 length: 21 amino acids.